This T cell receptor (beta chain) was sequenced during a study of response to subunit inactivated influenza vaccine. V shed 0 bases and J 8 bases; nucleotides not matched to a gene: 10. CDR1 ENHRY and CDR2 SYGVKD come from the germline V gene. CDR3 length equals 16 residues. Each CDR3 protein is one row after TCRdb ran MiXCR on the RT-PCR reads. The sample includes approximately 500,000 distinct CDR3 sequences, approximately 13% of them seen just once. This clonotype showed up just a few times. The sequence came from a man between 45 and 60 years old who received an inactivated influenza vaccine. The rearrangement links TRBV10-3 to TRBJ1-2, with 9 bases that match TRBD1. The specimen comprised PBMCs from blood, sampled more than 35 days after vaccination. CDR3 protein: CAISESRGQGVYGYTF. CDR3 nucleotide sequence: TGTGCCATCAGTGAGTCGAGGGGACAGGGTGTTTACGGCTACACCTTC.